This passage covers 16 T cell receptor beta chains from one sample sequenced in a study of blood T cell repertoires in COVID-19. This table comes from immunoSEQ multiplex PCR, and its TCRdb copy is limited to in-frame clones, with some not included. The sample holds fewer than 250,000 clones, around 82% seen once. The sequenced sample was peripheral blood. The source of these receptors is a woman in her thirties or forties with active or convalescent COVID-19.

The V gene is TRBV5-1, the J gene TRBJ2-7; 10 nucleotides match TRBD1. Per germline, CDR1 SGHRS and CDR2 YFSETQ. J lost 3 bases, V lost 5 bases, and 8 bases had no gene match. The CDR3 has 15 residues. The CDR3 loop is CASRRAGTGDYEQYF. The DNA of the CDR3 is TGCGCCAGCAGGCGAGCCGGGACAGGGGACTACGAGCAGTACTTC.

V gene TRBV7-3 combines with J gene TRBJ2-2; D is perhaps TRBD2 (5 bases). V lost 3 bases to trimming and J lost 6 bases, with 17 bases between them. Germline lookup yields CDR1 SGHTA and CDR2 FQGTGA. This CDR3 has 16 residues. This CDR3 reads CASSFNAGGSSGELFF. The CDR3 DNA sequence: TGTGCCAGCAGCTTTAATGCCGGTGGGAGCTCCGGGGAGCTGTTTTTT.

The chain recombines TRBV19 with TRBJ1-2; the match to TRBD1 covers 9 bases. From germline, CDR1 is LNHDA and CDR2 SQIVND (reference sequence). J was trimmed by 4 bases and V by 7 bases; bases with no gene match: 10. The CDR3 runs 15 residues. CDR3 coding DNA: TGTGCCAGTACCCCTACTGGGGGACAGGGCTATGGCTACACCTTC. Translated, it gives CASTPTGGQGYGYTF.

The gene calls are TRBV5-1 and TRBJ1-1; perhaps TRBD1 as D (5 bases). V lost 4 bases and J 5 bases, leaving 15 bases between the germline ends. CDR1 SGHRS and CDR2 YFSETQ come from the germline V gene. The CDR3 has 14 amino acids. CDR3 sequence reads: CASSRWTGETEAFF. Written as DNA, the CDR3 is TGCGCCAGCAGCCGCTGGACGGGGGAGACTGAAGCTTTCTTT.

The genes are TRBV6-5 and TRBJ1-4; D remains ambiguous. The CDR3 extends over 13 amino acids. In germline, CDR1 is MNHEY, CDR2 SVGAGI. Trimming cost V 2 bases and J 7 bases, with 8 bases left between them. CDR3: CASSYPSGEKLFF. In DNA form, the CDR3 reads TGTGCCAGCAGTTACCCGTCGGGTGAAAAACTGTTTTTT.

This clone was counted between two and nine times. The CDR3 region is CASSLTQGDNEQFF. CDR3 nucleotide sequence: TGTGCCAGCAGCCTTACACAGGGGGACAATGAGCAGTTCTTC. The chain employs TRBV7-9 and TRBJ2-1; 8 bases line up with TRBD1. The junction had 5 bases not matched to a gene; V was cut back by 5 bases and J by 5 bases. Per germline, CDR1 SEHNR and CDR2 FQNEAQ (reference sequence). This CDR3 is built from 14 residues.

The gene calls are TRBV12-3 or TRBV12-4 and TRBJ2-5, with TRBD1 matching over 7 bases. Trimming at V came to 6 bases and at J to 7 bases, leaving 8 bases not matched to a gene. The CDR3 totals 13 residues. CDR3 nucleotides: TGTGCCAGCAGCCGTGACAGGGTCGGGACCCAGTACTTC. It encodes CASSRDRVGTQYF.

The rearrangement uses TRBV24-1 and TRBJ1-1, with 7 positions matching TRBD1. The germline CDR1 and CDR2 sequences are KGHDR and SFDVKD. The CDR3 has 13 amino acids. Trimming at V came to 4 bases and at J to 7 bases, leaving 5 bases not matched to a gene. The CDR3 loop is CATSERDRDEAFF. The CDR3 nucleotides are TGTGCCACCAGTGAACGTGACAGGGATGAAGCTTTCTTT.

V usage is TRBV30 and J usage is TRBJ1-4, with D tentatively TRBD1 (5 bases). The CDR3 runs 11 residues. Trimming removed 6 bases from V and 6 bases from J, with 8 bases in between. Germline assignment: CDR1 GTSNPN and CDR2 SVGIG (reference sequence). CDR3 region: CACDSYEKLFF. In DNA, the CDR3 is TGTGCCTGTGACAGTTATGAAAAACTGTTTTTT.

The chain's CDR3 is CASSLGGGTEDTQYF. The CDR3 DNA reads TGTGCCAGCAGCTTAGGGGGGGGGACTGAAGATACGCAGTATTTT. The chain uses TRBV7-2 and TRBJ2-3; 7 nucleotides match TRBD2. Per germline, CDR1 SGHTA and CDR2 FQGNSA. The CDR3 length is 15 residues. The J segment lost 5 bases and the V segment lost 1 base, leaving 6 bases of the junction unmatched.

The CDR3 is CATSKARQGIYGYTF. CDR3 DNA: TGTGCCACCAGCAAAGCCAGACAGGGGATCTATGGCTACACCTTC. The genes are TRBV15 and TRBJ1-2; 8 nucleotides agree with TRBD1. The ends lost 4 bases at V and 4 bases at J; junction bases unmatched: 8. This CDR3 has 15 residues. Germline-derived CDR1 and CDR2 are LNHNV and YYDKDF (reference sequence).

The chain recombines TRBV2 with TRBJ2-7; D is perhaps TRBD2 (7 bases). Germline CDR1 and CDR2: SNHLY and FYNNEI. V lost 7 bases, J lost 6 bases, and 16 bases lay in between. The CDR3 has 13 amino acids. The CDR3 sequence is CASKGGGALEQYF. The CDR3 DNA sequence: TGTGCCAGCAAAGGCGGGGGCGCTCTCGAGCAGTACTTC. Using reference TRBV2 and TRBJ2-7 for the parts outside the CDR3, the full variable domain is EPEVTQTPSHQVTQMGQEVILRCVPISNHLYFYWYRQILGQKVEFLVSFYNNEISEKSEIFDDQFSVERPDGSNFTLKIRSTKLEDSAMYFCASKGGGALEQYFGPGTRLTVT.

The chain combines TRBV5-6 with TRBJ2-7; D not certain. CDR1 SGHDT and CDR2 YYEEEE come from the germline V gene. Trimming took off 1 base at V and 1 base at J, with 9 bases between the two ends. The CDR3 is 14 amino acids. The CDR3 region is CASSLNGRSYEQYF. The CDR3 coding sequence is TGTGCCAGCAGCTTGAACGGCAGGTCCTACGAGCAGTACTTC.

CDR3 bases: TGTGCCAGCAGCGGCCACAGCGGGAGTTCAGATACGCAGTATTTT. As protein: CASSGHSGSSDTQYF. The chain uses TRBV7-3 and TRBJ2-3; 8 bases agree with TRBD2. Germline-derived CDR1 and CDR2 are SGHTA and FQGTGA. The CDR3 runs 15 residues. V lost 5 bases and J lost 4; bases outside the gene matches: 8.

The rearrangement links TRBV9 to TRBJ1-2; 7 nucleotides line up with TRBD1. The CDR3 is made up of 16 amino acids. The V segment lost 0 bases and the J segment 0 bases; nucleotides outside the gene matches: 5. CDR1 SGDLS and CDR2 YYNGEE come from the germline V gene. The CDR3 DNA reads as TGTGCCAGCAGCGTAGATACCGGGACAGCTAACTATGGCTACACCTTC. It specifies CASSVDTGTANYGYTF.

The chain is built from TRBV9 and TRBJ2-2; 7 nucleotides match TRBD2. After removal of 4 bases from V and 1 base from J, the junction contained 7 bases not matched to a gene. The CDR3 covers 16 residues. Germline-derived CDR1 and CDR2 are SGDLS and YYNGEE. The CDR3 nucleotides read TGTGCCAGCAGCCCGCGGGGAGGGAGGAACACCGGGGAGCTGTTTTTT. Translating gives CASSPRGGRNTGELFF.